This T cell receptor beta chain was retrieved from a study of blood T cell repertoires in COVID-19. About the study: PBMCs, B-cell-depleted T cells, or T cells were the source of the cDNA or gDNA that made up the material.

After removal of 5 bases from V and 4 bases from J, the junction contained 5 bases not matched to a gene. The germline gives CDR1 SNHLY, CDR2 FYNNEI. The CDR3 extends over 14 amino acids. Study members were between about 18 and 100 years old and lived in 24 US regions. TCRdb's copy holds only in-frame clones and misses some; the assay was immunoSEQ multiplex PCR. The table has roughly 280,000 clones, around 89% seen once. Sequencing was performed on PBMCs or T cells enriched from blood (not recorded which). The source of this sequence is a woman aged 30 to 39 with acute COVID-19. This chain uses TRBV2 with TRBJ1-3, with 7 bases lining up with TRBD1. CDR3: CASSTDRDGNTIYF. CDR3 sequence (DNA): TGTGCCAGCAGTACTGACAGGGACGGAAACACCATATATTTT.